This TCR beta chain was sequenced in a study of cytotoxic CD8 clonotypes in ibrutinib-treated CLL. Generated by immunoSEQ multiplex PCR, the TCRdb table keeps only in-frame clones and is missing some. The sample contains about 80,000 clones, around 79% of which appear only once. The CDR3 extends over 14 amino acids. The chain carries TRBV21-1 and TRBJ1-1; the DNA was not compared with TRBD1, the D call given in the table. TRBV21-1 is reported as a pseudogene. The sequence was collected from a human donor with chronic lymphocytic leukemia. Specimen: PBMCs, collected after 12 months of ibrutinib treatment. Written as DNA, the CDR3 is TGTGCCAGCAGCAAAACGGCCAGGGGCACTGAAGCTTTCTTT. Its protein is CASSKTARGTEAFF.